This T cell receptor beta chain was captured in a study of siplizumab effects on memory and regulatory T cells. Regarding the study as a whole: It was not possible to assign a naive or memory phenotype to roughly 80-95% of proliferating CD4+ or CD8+ clones. Siplizumab brought about a significant reduction in alloreactive sequences traceable to unstimulated CD4+ memory cells. There appeared to be greater diversity in naive T cells than in memory cells, and naive T cells seemed major contributors to the alloresponse.

Per sample, 95,000 to 100,000 TCR templates underwent assay. Produced via immunoSEQ multiplex PCR; TCRdb's table is partial and in-frame only. The table has tens of thousands of clones, around 94% seen once. This CDR3 comprises 14 residues. The J segment lost 2 bases and the V segment lost 5 bases, leaving 3 bases of the junction unmatched. Looked up from germline, CDR1 is MNHEY and CDR2 is SMNVEV (reference sequence). Points on this clone: Its antigen is still unknown.

The chain uses TRBV27 and TRBJ1-2, with TRBD1 matching 9 bases. The TCR originated in a human donor in good health. The sequencing sample was made of non-Treg CD4+ T cells sorted from blood. CDR3 residues: CASSLGQGNYGYTF. As DNA, the CDR3 is TGTGCCAGCAGTCTAGGACAGGGGAACTATGGCTACACCTTC.